These 26 T cell receptor beta chains were all obtained from the same sample, sequenced in a study of T-cell memory formation after mild COVID-19. A single record per CDR3 protein comes from TCRdb applying MiXCR to the 5' RACE reads. The sample comprises about 30,000 distinct CDR3 sequences, more than 10% of which are singletons, and nearly 15% rests with the top ten. Sequencing input: PBMCs or a T cell subset sorted from them (not recorded which). The receptors were gathered from an adult woman who had mild COVID-19 (a few samples of this study predate the infection). Cell type and time point are not known.

This clonotype was counted many times. The gene calls are TRBV2 and TRBJ1-5; a possible D gene is TRBD1 (5 bases). Germline V gives CDR1 SNHLY, CDR2 FYNNEI. V dropped 6 bases and J dropped 0 bases, with 15 bases sitting between them. This CDR3 is built from 16 residues. CDR3 amino acids: CASRNRTQYSNQPQHF. DNA for the CDR3: TGTGCCAGCAGAAACAGGACCCAATATAGCAATCAGCCCCAGCATTTT. Supplemented by reference TRBV2 and TRBJ1-5, the full variable domain reads EPEVTQTPSHQVTQMGQEVILRCVPISNHLYFYWYRQILGQKVEFLVSFYNNEISEKSEIFDDQFSVERPDGSNFTLKIRSTKLEDSAMYFCASRNRTQYSNQPQHFGDGTRLSIL.

This clonotype occurred a few times. The chain carries TRBV20-1 and TRBJ1-5; no clear D. The CDR3 sequence is 14 residues long. CDR1 is DFQATT and CDR2 is SNEGSKA in the germline V gene (reference sequence). V gave up 0 bases and J gave up 4 bases, with 10 bases separating them. DNA for the CDR3: TGCAGTGCTAGAGATTTCCGGGAGAATCAGCCCCAGCATTTT. Encoded protein: CSARDFRENQPQHF.

This clonotype was picked up many times. The rearrangement uses TRBV9 and TRBJ1-1; the D gene is possibly TRBD1 (6 bases). In germline, CDR1 is SGDLS, CDR2 YYNGEE. V was pared by 3 bases and J by 2 bases, with 11 bases between. This CDR3 spans 14 amino acids. CDR3 loop: CASSGGGANTEAFF. The CDR3 DNA reads as TGTGCCAGCAGCGGGGGGGGCGCAAACACTGAAGCTTTCTTT.

The table lists this clonotype with a few counts. V is TRBV5-6 and J is TRBJ2-5; 12 bases map to TRBD2. J was trimmed by 4 bases and V by 0 bases; bases with no gene match: 10. Germline V gives CDR1 SGHDT, CDR2 YYEEEE. The CDR3 has 18 amino acids. CDR3: CASSLATLAGGIGETQYF. DNA of the CDR3: TGTGCCAGCAGCTTGGCAACCCTAGCGGGGGGGATTGGAGAGACCCAGTACTTC.

This clonotype has a count of ten or more. The chain is built from TRBV7-9 and TRBJ1-6, with unresolved D. V lost 1 base, J lost 0 bases, and 13 bases lay in between. The V gene's germline CDR1 is SEHNR and CDR2 FQNEAQ (reference sequence). This CDR3 region has 18 residues. CDR3 coding DNA: TGTGCCAGCAGCTTAGGAACAAGTTCCAGCTCCTATAATTCACCCCTCCACTTT. It yields the protein CASSLGTSSSSYNSPLHF.

The chain joins TRBV19 to TRBJ1-1, with TRBD1 as a possible D gene (5 bases). From germline, CDR1 is LNHDA and CDR2 SQIVND (reference sequence). The CDR3 covers 14 residues. V gave up 5 bases and J gave up 5 bases, with 15 bases separating them. CDR3 sequence reads: CASSPWLGGTEAFF. CDR3 nucleotide sequence: TGTGCCAGTAGTCCATGGCTGGGGGGGACTGAAGCTTTCTTT.

At least ten counts were recorded for this clonotype. The CDR3 bases are TGTGCCACCAGTGATCCAATAAATGAGCAGTTCTTC. This codes for CATSDPINEQFF. The chain combines TRBV24-1 with TRBJ2-1; the D is unclear. Trimming took off 3 bases at V and 7 bases at J, with 6 bases between the two ends. Germline loops: CDR1 KGHDR, CDR2 SFDVKD. This CDR3 is 12 amino acids long.

Many counts were recorded for this clonotype. V usage is TRBV5-1 and J usage is TRBJ2-7; tentative D call: TRBD1 (6 bases). V was trimmed by 0 bases and J by 1 base, leaving 8 bases between them. Germline-derived CDR1 and CDR2 are SGHRS and YFSETQ. The CDR3 runs to 14 residues. The CDR3 DNA is TGCGCCAGCAGCTTGGCAGGGGTGTCCTACGAGCAGTACTTC. This codes for CASSLAGVSYEQYF.

This clonotype was seen ten or more times. The chain joins TRBV7-8 to TRBJ2-3; the D gene is possibly TRBD1 (5 bases). CDR3 length: 14 residues. Trimming pared 2 bases from V and 6 bases from J, leaving 12 bases between. CDR1 SGHVS and CDR2 FQNEAQ come from the germline V gene. CDR3 sequence (DNA): TGTGCCAGCAGCTTACACAGGTCAGGGGATACGCAGTATTTT. Translated: CASSLHRSGDTQYF.

In its sample, this clonotype was seen many times. The CDR3: CASSYSWGAGELFF. The CDR3 nucleotides are TGTGCCAGCAGTTACTCGTGGGGTGCCGGGGAGCTGTTTTTT. The chain is built from TRBV6-6 and TRBJ2-2, with no clear D. The germline V gene encodes CDR1 MNHNY and CDR2 SVGAGI (reference sequence). Deletions cut 0 bases from V and 6 bases from J, with 8 bases between. The CDR3 loop spans 14 amino acids.

This clonotype was counted many times. The chain joins TRBV5-1 to TRBJ1-3, with a tentative D call TRBD1 (6 bases). Trimming took 0 bases from V and 0 from J, leaving 13 bases between them. The germline V gene encodes CDR1 SGHRS and CDR2 YFSETQ. CDR3 size: 17 residues. CDR3 sequence: CASSLGDRTHSGNTIYF. The CDR3 nucleotides are TGCGCCAGCAGCTTGGGAGACAGGACTCACTCTGGAAACACCATATATTTT.

The CDR3 is CSVEGASSYNEQFF. The CDR3 DNA is TGCAGCGTTGAAGGGGCTAGCTCCTACAATGAGCAGTTCTTC. The V gene is TRBV29-1, the J gene TRBJ2-1; D remains unclear. From germline, CDR1 is SQVTM and CDR2 ANQGSEA. The CDR3 runs 14 residues. Trimming cost V 1 base and J 0 bases, with 7 bases left between them.

V and J are TRBV6-6 and TRBJ1-5, with TRBD1 as a possible D gene (6 bases). Trimming removed 6 bases at V and 2 bases at J, with 20 bases between. The CDR3 covers 17 residues. Germline assignment: CDR1 MNHNY and CDR2 SVGAGI (reference sequence). The CDR3 DNA reads as TGTGCCAGCAGCAAAGCGACAGGCGGGGAGGGCAATCAGCCCCAGCATTTT. Its protein product is CASSKATGGEGNQPQHF.

This clonotype was counted ten times or more. The V and J genes are TRBV25-1 and TRBJ2-3, with 9 bases aligning to TRBD2. Trimming removed 2 bases from V and 0 bases from J; junction bases left unmatched: 6. This CDR3 comprises 17 residues. Germline CDR1 and CDR2: MGHDK and SYGVNS. CDR3 in DNA: TGTGCCAGCAGTGAAGAGCTAGCGGGATTCAGCACAGATACGCAGTATTTT. This gives the protein CASSEELAGFSTDTQYF.

This clonotype was recorded at least ten times. The chain links TRBV29-1 to TRBJ1-1; 9 nucleotides align to TRBD1. Unmatched junction bases numbered 7, after V lost 4 bases and J lost 1 base. The CDR3 has 15 amino acids. Germline CDR1 reads SQVTM; CDR2 reads ANQGSEA. The CDR3 protein is CSVARTGESNTEAFF. As DNA, the CDR3 is TGCAGCGTTGCCCGGACAGGGGAGTCGAACACTGAAGCTTTCTTT.

This clonotype counts as medium-sized. The chain recombines TRBV9 with TRBJ2-7; 9 nucleotides agree with TRBD2. The V and J ends lost 6 bases and 2 bases, in that order; junction bases with no gene match: 6. The CDR3 has 14 residues. Looked up from germline, CDR1 is SGDLS and CDR2 is YYNGEE. The CDR3 DNA reads as TGTGCCAGCAACCCTGGCGGGAGGGCCTACGAGCAGTACTTC. Its translation: CASNPGGRAYEQYF. The full variable domain, its missing parts supplied by reference TRBV9 and TRBJ2-7, is DSGVTQTPKHLITATGQRVTLRCSPRSGDLSVYWYQQSLDQGLQFLIQYYNGEERAKGNILERFSAQQFPDLHSELNLSSLELGDSALYFCASNPGGRAYEQYFGPGTRLTVT.

This clonotype was found many times. The gene calls are TRBV10-3 and TRBJ1-1; TRBD1 is a possible D gene (5 bases). The CDR3 runs to 12 residues. Trimming took off 6 bases at V and 4 bases at J, with 9 bases between the two ends. CDR1 is ENHRY, CDR2 SYGVKD, per germline. CDR3 bases: TGTGCCATCAGAACGCAGGGCACTGAAGCTTTCTTT. It translates to CAIRTQGTEAFF.

In its sample, this clonotype was seen many times. J is TRBJ2-1 and V is TRBV24-1; 8 nucleotides line up with TRBD2. Trimming removed 3 bases from V and 10 bases from J; junction bases left unmatched: 7. The CDR3 sequence is 14 residues long. In germline, CDR1 is KGHDR, CDR2 SFDVKD. In DNA form, the CDR3 reads TGTGCCACCAGTGATACCGGGAGGGCCAAGGAGCAGTTCTTC. Protein: CATSDTGRAKEQFF.

The chain combines TRBV4-1 with TRBJ1-5, with 11 bases fitting TRBD1. Germline CDR1 and CDR2: MGHRA and YSYEKL. The CDR3 covers 16 residues. The V segment lost 1 base and the J segment 5 bases; nucleotides outside the gene matches: 4. The CDR3 DNA reads TGCGCCAGCAGCCAAGTCAGGACAGGGGGCGATCAGCCCCAGCATTTT. It yields the protein CASSQVRTGGDQPQHF.

This clonotype was counted many times. The chain employs TRBV29-1 and TRBJ1-1; possibly TRBD1 for D (5 bases). The germline CDR1 and CDR2 sequences are SQVTM and ANQGSEA. The length of the CDR3 is 10 residues. Trimming took off 5 bases at V and 7 bases at J, with 8 bases between the two ends. CDR3 nucleotides: TGCAGCGTTCGGGGCTTTGAAGCTTTCTTT. Translating it yields CSVRGFEAFF.

This clonotype has a count of ten or more. J is TRBJ1-1 and V is TRBV20-1; D gene ambiguous. The V end was cut by 0 bases, the J end by 6 bases, with 8 bases between. The germline V gene encodes CDR1 DFQATT and CDR2 SNEGSKA (reference sequence). There are 12 residues in the CDR3. For the CDR3, the DNA is TGCAGTGCTAGAGATCTGGGCGCTGAAGCTTTCTTT. Residues: CSARDLGAEAFF.

This rearrangement joins TRBV3-1 to TRBJ2-5, with 11 nucleotides matching TRBD2. The CDR3 spans 16 residues. Germline lookup yields CDR1 LGHDT and CDR2 YNNKEL (reference sequence). V dropped 0 bases and J dropped 2; count of bases not matched to a gene: 2. DNA of the CDR3: TGTGCCAGCAGCCAAGAAGGGACTAGCGGACAAGAGACCCAGTACTTC. Translating it yields CASSQEGTSGQETQYF.

At least ten counts were recorded for this clonotype. This chain uses TRBV21-1 with TRBJ1-1; the tabulated D call, TRBD1, remains unverified against the DNA. TRBV21-1 is noted as a pseudogene. The CDR3 has 18 residues. This CDR3 reads CASSPTRDRATLNTEAFF. In nucleotides, the CDR3 is TGTGCCAGCAGCCCGACCCGGGACAGGGCTACCCTGAACACTGAAGCTTTCTTT.

The table lists this clonotype with many counts. The CDR3, as DNA: TGTGCCAGCAGTGAGGCGGGAGACGCAGATACGCAGTATTTT. Translated: CASSEAGDADTQYF. The chain has TRBV6-4 and TRBJ2-3; 7 bases are a match to TRBD2. Germline V CDR1 and CDR2: MRHNA, SNTAGT. This CDR3 spans 14 amino acids. With V trimmed by 3 bases and J by 4 bases, 4 bases remained unmatched.

The genes are TRBV5-1 and TRBJ2-3; 9 nucleotides match TRBD2. CDR3 length equals 16 residues. Trimming removed 0 bases from V and 1 base from J; junction bases left unmatched: 3. Germline V gene lookup returns CDR1 SGHRS and CDR2 YFSETQ. The CDR3 is CASSLGLAGGTDTQYF. In DNA, the CDR3 is TGCGCCAGCAGCTTGGGTTTAGCGGGGGGCACAGATACGCAGTATTTT.

This clonotype was detected many times. The gene calls are TRBV12-3 or TRBV12-4 and TRBJ1-1; D unresolved. V lost 0 bases, J lost 7 bases, and 18 bases lay in between. CDR3 length equals 16 residues. CDR3 in DNA: TGTGCCAGCAGTTTAGCCCTTGGAGGCGGGGTCAGTGAAGCTTTCTTT. Its protein product is CASSLALGGGVSEAFF.